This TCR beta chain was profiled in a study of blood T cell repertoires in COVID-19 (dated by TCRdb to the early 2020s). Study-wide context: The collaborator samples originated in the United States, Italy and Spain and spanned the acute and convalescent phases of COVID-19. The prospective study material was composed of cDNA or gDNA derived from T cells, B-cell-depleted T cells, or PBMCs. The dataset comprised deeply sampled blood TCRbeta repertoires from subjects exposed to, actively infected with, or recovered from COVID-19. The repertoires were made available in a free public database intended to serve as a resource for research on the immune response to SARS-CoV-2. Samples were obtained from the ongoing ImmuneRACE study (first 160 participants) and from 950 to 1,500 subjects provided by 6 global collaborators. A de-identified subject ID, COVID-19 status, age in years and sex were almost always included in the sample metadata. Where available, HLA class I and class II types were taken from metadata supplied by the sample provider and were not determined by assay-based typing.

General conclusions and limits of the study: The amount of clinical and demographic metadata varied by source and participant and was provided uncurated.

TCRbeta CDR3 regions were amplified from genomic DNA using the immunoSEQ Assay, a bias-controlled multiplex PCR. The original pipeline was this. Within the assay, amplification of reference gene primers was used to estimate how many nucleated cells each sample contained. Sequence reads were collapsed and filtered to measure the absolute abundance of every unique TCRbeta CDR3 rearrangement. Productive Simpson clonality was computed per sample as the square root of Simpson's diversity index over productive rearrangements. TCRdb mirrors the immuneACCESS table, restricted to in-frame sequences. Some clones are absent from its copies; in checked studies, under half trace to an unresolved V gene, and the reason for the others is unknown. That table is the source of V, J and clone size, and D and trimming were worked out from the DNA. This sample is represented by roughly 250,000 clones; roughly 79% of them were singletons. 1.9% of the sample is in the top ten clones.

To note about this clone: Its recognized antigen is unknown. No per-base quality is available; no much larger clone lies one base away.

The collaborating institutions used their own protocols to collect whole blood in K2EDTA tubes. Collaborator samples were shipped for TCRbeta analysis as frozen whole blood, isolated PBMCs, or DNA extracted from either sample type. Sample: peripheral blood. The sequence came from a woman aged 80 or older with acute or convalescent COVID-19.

DNA sequence: TGCAGCGTTGTAGGACAGGACCAAGAGACCCAGTACTTC. The resulting protein is CSVVGQDQETQYF. The chain links TRBV29-1 with TRBJ2-5, with 7 central nucleotides matching TRBD1. Compared with germline, V lacks 4 bases and J lacks 0 bases; bases without a gene match: 2. CDR1 and CDR2 were assigned from the germline V gene as SQVTM and ANQGSEA. The CDR3 runs 13 amino acids, cysteine and phenylalanine included. Only the CDR3 DNA is retained, 39 bases long and in frame from the first base.